Shown below are 12 T cell receptor beta chains from a single sample sequenced in a study of T cells in Graves' hyperthyroidism and ophthalmopathy. Regions amplified from RNA transcripts were the TCR beta CDR3 regions. Initially, a first-round RT-PCR of the TCR CDR3 employed the HTBI primer set. Via MiXCR, TCRdb re-called the multiplex PCR reads, giving one row per CDR3 protein. The sample lists about 350,000 distinct CDR3 sequences, roughly 19% occurring once. The specimen was blood. The source of these receptors is a woman aged 18-30 years with Graves' hyperthyroidism.

The sample holds many counts of this clonotype. CDR3 bases: TGTGCCAGCAGCCAAGCCGTAAACAGGGCGAGCAATCAGCCCCAGCATTTT. Translation gives CASSQAVNRASNQPQHF. V usage is TRBV4-2 and J usage is TRBJ1-5; D might be TRBD1 (6 bases). Germline CDR1 reads LGHNA; CDR2 reads YNFKEQ. This CDR3 is built from 17 residues. V gave up 1 base and J gave up 1 base, with 14 bases separating them.

The table lists this clonotype with many counts. This chain links TRBV6-2 or TRBV6-3 with TRBJ2-2; D not certain. Germline values: CDR1 MNHEY, CDR2 SVGEGT. CDR3 length: 14 amino acids. Trimming shortened V by 3 bases and J by 5 bases, and 10 bases separated the two germline ends. The CDR3: CASSYRSETGELFF. DNA of the CDR3: TGTGCCAGCAGTTATAGGAGCGAAACCGGGGAGCTGTTTTTT.

This clonotype was counted at least ten times. The genes are TRBV2 and TRBJ2-5; tentatively, D is TRBD1 or TRBD2 (5 bases each). This CDR3 has 13 residues. Germline V CDR1 and CDR2: SNHLY, FYNNEI. Deletions cut 8 bases from V and 2 bases from J, with 12 bases between. For the CDR3, the DNA is TGTGCCAGCGGGGGTGGTAATCAAGAGACCCAGTACTTC. Translated, it gives CASGGGNQETQYF.

This clonotype was seen ten or more times. The V call is TRBV29-1, the J call TRBJ2-5; TRBD2 agrees at 9 bases. The V segment lost 4 bases and the J segment 4 bases; nucleotides outside the gene matches: 7. The CDR3 is 14 residues long. The germline CDR1 and CDR2 sequences are SQVTM and ANQGSEA. The CDR3 sequence: CSVGIAGARETQYF. CDR3 nucleotide sequence: TGCAGCGTTGGAATAGCGGGGGCGAGAGAGACCCAGTACTTC.

The chain employs TRBV5-1 and TRBJ2-3; the match to TRBD2 covers 7 bases. V lost 1 base and J lost 0; bases outside the gene matches: 2. CDR1 is SGHRS, CDR2 YFSETQ, per germline. The CDR3 extends over 15 amino acids. The chain's CDR3 is CASSLHSGSTDTQYF. In DNA form, the CDR3 reads TGCGCCAGCAGCTTGCATAGCGGGAGCACAGATACGCAGTATTTT. Looking up the rest from reference TRBV5-1 and TRBJ2-3 gives the full variable domain: KAGVTQTPRYLIKTRGQQVTLSCSPISGHRSVSWYQQTPGQGLQFLFEYFSETQRNKGNFPGRFSGRQFSNSRSEMNVSTLELGDSALYLCASSLHSGSTDTQYFGPGTRLTVL.

In its sample, this clonotype was seen many times. The V gene is TRBV6-1, the J gene TRBJ2-2, with 7 bases aligning to TRBD2. Germline V lookup: CDR1 MNHNS, CDR2 SASEGT. Germline trimming cut 3 bases from V and 0 bases from J; bases unmatched to any gene: 4. This CDR3 contains 16 residues. This chain's CDR3 is CASSELAAPNTGELFF. For the CDR3, the DNA is TGTGCCAGCAGTGAGCTAGCGGCTCCGAACACCGGGGAGCTGTTTTTT.

In the case of this clonotype: This may stem from a read error, because a much larger clone lies one nucleotide away. The rearrangement links TRBV6-1 to TRBJ2-5, with D perhaps TRBD1 (6 bases). CDR3 length: 14 amino acids. Germline V lookup: CDR1 MNHNS, CDR2 SASEGT. The V end was cut by 6 bases, the J end by 4 bases, with 15 bases between. CDR3 region: CASSKQGVRETQYF. CDR3 in DNA: TGTGCCAGCAGCAAACAGGGAGTAAGAGAGACCCAGTACTTC.

There are many counts of this clonotype. The chain combines TRBV9 with TRBJ1-2; TRBD1 aligns across 7 bases. CDR1 is SGDLS and CDR2 is YYNGEE in the germline V gene. Germline trimming cut 4 bases from V and 8 bases from J; bases unmatched to any gene: 14. This CDR3 spans 15 amino acids. The CDR3 loop is CASSPAGSRGNGYTF. The CDR3 nucleotides are TGTGCCAGCAGCCCAGCGGGGAGCAGGGGGAACGGCTACACCTTC. Variable domain in full (rest from reference TRBV9 and TRBJ1-2): DSGVTQTPKHLITATGQRVTLRCSPRSGDLSVYWYQQSLDQGLQFLIQYYNGEERAKGNILERFSAQQFPDLHSELNLSSLELGDSALYFCASSPAGSRGNGYTFGSGTRLTVV.

The chain combines TRBV7-9 with TRBJ2-2; D remains ambiguous. Germline CDR1 is SEHNR and CDR2 is FQNEAQ (reference sequence). CDR3 length: 14 amino acids. V lost 4 bases and J lost 7, with 13 bases in between. CDR3 DNA: TGTGCCAGCAGCTCCGGCCGATTAGGCGGGGAGCTGTTTTTT. It codes for CASSSGRLGGELFF.

This clonotype has ten or more counts. The rearrangement links TRBV6-1 to TRBJ1-2; 10 bases line up with TRBD1. In germline, CDR1 is MNHNS, CDR2 SASEGT. The CDR3 contains 14 residues. V trimming: 6 bases; J trimming: 4 bases; junction bases outside the gene matches: 5. CDR3 protein: CASRFGQGVYGYTF. CDR3 coding DNA: TGTGCCAGCAGATTTGGACAGGGGGTCTATGGCTACACCTTC.

The chain is built from TRBV5-1 and TRBJ2-7; unclear D gene. There are 16 residues in the CDR3. Trimming stripped 0 bases from V and 3 bases from J, with 16 bases between. From germline, CDR1 is SGHRS and CDR2 YFSETQ. In DNA form, the CDR3 reads TGCGCCAGCAGCTTGGCGGTAAGGTATGACGGCTACGAGCAGTACTTC. Amino acids: CASSLAVRYDGYEQYF.

This clonotype was seen ten or more times. The chain combines TRBV6-5 with TRBJ2-7; D uncertain. Trimming left V 4 bases short and J 5 bases short, with 9 bases between. This CDR3 has 12 amino acids. The germline CDR1 and CDR2 sequences are MNHEY and SVGAGI. In DNA, the CDR3 is TGTGCCAGCAGTTCTCGGTACGACGAGCAGTACTTC. As protein: CASSSRYDEQYF.